Shown below are 7 T cell receptor beta chains from a single sample sequenced in a study of blood T cell repertoires in COVID-19. Sequencing used immunoSEQ multiplex PCR; TCRdb keeps in-frame clones, though not all of them. The profile shows 130,000 to 150,000 clones, 75% to 90% of them singletons. The specimen sequenced was peripheral blood. The source of these receptors is a man older than 75 with acute or convalescent COVID-19.

The J gene is TRBJ2-5, the V gene TRBV2; TRBD1 agrees at 8 bases. Germline CDR1 is SNHLY and CDR2 is FYNNEI. After removal of 3 bases from V and 9 bases from J, the junction contained 12 bases not matched to a gene. This CDR3 is 15 amino acids long. CDR3 protein: CASSDGAGGDEAQYF. Here the CDR3 DNA reads TGTGCCAGCAGTGATGGGGCAGGGGGCGACGAGGCCCAGTACTTC.

This rearrangement joins TRBV11-2 to TRBJ1-5; D unclear. The germline V gene has CDR1 SGHAT and CDR2 FQNNGV. This CDR3 is built from 15 residues. Deletions cut 0 bases from V and 4 bases from J, with 10 bases between. The CDR3: CASSLDLGRNQPQHF. The DNA of the CDR3 is TGTGCCAGCAGCTTAGATCTAGGTAGGAATCAGCCCCAGCATTTT.

The chain joins TRBV19 to TRBJ2-7; TRBD2 is a possible D gene (5 bases). This CDR3 has 14 residues. With 7 bases removed from V and 5 bases from J, the gap between germline ends came to 18 bases. CDR1 LNHDA and CDR2 SQIVND come from the germline V gene (reference sequence). CDR3 sequence reads: CASNPGLRPDEQYF. CDR3 in DNA: TGTGCCAGTAATCCGGGATTACGACCCGACGAGCAGTACTTC.

J is TRBJ1-2 and V is TRBV27, with 11 bases fitting TRBD1. The CDR3 has 15 residues. CDR1 MNHEY and CDR2 SMNVEV come from the germline V gene (reference sequence). Trimming took 7 bases from V and 7 from J; bases not matched to a gene: 11. The CDR3 region has the DNA TGTGCCAGCAAATCCGGGACAGGGGGATCAGGTGGCTACACCTTC. It encodes CASKSGTGGSGGYTF.

This CDR3 is CASTGGETQYF. The CDR3, as DNA: TGTGCCAGCACCGGAGGGGAGACCCAGTACTTC. The genes are TRBV6-5 and TRBJ2-5, with a tentative D call TRBD2 (6 bases). Germline CDR1 MNHEY, CDR2 SVGAGI. This CDR3 region has 11 residues. Trimming removed 7 bases from V and 5 bases from J, with 8 bases in between.

In this sample, this clone turned up once. The CDR3 sequence is CASSPLLAVSTDTQYF. The CDR3 coding sequence is TGTGCCAGCTCACCGTTACTAGCGGTTAGCACAGATACGCAGTATTTT. J is TRBJ2-3 and V is TRBV18; 8 nucleotides match TRBD2. CDR3 length: 16 amino acids. Germline V CDR1 and CDR2: KGHSH, LQKENI. With V trimmed by 3 bases and J by 0 bases, 5 bases remained unmatched.

Only a few counts were recorded for this clone. The chain has TRBV28 and TRBJ1-5; D is undetermined. Per the germline V gene, CDR1 is MDHEN and CDR2 is SYDVKM. V was cut by 7 bases and J by 5 bases, with 12 bases left in between. The CDR3 consists of 13 residues. Here the CDR3 DNA reads TGTGCCAGCAACTACGGGGTCGATCAGCCCCAGCATTTT. It specifies CASNYGVDQPQHF.